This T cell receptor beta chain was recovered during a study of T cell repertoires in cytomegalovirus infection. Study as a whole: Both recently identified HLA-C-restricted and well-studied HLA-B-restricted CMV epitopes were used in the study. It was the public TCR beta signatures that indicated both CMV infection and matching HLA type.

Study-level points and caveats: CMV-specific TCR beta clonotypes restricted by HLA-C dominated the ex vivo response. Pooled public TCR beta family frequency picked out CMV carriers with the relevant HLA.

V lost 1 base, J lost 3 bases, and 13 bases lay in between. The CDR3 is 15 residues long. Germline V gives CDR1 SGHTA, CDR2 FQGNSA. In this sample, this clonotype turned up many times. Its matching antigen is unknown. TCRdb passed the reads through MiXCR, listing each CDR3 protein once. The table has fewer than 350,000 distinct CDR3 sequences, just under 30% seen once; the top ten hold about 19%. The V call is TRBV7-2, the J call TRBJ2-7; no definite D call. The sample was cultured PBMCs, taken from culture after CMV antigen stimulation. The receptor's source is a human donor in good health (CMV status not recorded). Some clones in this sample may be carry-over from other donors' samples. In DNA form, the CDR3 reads TGTGCCAGCAGCTTAGGCTGGGCATCCAACTACGAGCAGTACTTC. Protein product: CASSLGWASNYEQYF.